These 3 T cell receptor beta chains originate from one sample sequenced in a study of vaccination effects on CD4 cells after COVID-19. This table comes from immunoSEQ multiplex PCR, and its TCRdb copy is limited to in-frame clones, with some not included. The sample holds tens of thousands of clones, 65% to 85% seen once. Sequencing followed a ViraFEST assay step that expanded antigen-specific CD4+ T cells with viral peptide pools. Following 10 days of culture, CD4+ T cells were isolated. Having tested negative for nucleocapsid antibodies, the vaccine recipients showed no prior SARS-CoV-2 infection. What these receptors recognize is not known. This specimen consisted of CD4+ T cells from PBMCs cultured with HCoV-NL63 spike peptides, obtained before COVID-19 vaccination. The receptors shown here come from a human donor who received a COVID-19 vaccine.

This clone was observed a few times. The J gene is TRBJ2-2, the V gene TRBV7-3; 8 positions agree with TRBD1. V was clipped by 5 bases and J by 2 bases; unmatched bases: 10. Germline CDR1 SGHTA, CDR2 FQGTGA. The CDR3 runs 17 residues. For the CDR3, the DNA is TGTGCCAGCAGCGAAACGGTGACAGGGGTCAACACCGGGGAGCTGTTTTTT. It translates to CASSETVTGVNTGELFF.

J is TRBJ2-1 and V is TRBV5-4, with 8 bases matching TRBD2. Trimming at V came to 0 bases and at J to 3 bases, leaving 2 bases not matched to a gene. Germline V gives CDR1 SGHNT, CDR2 YYREEE (reference sequence). CDR3 size: 15 residues. The CDR3 nucleotides are TGTGCCAGCAGCTTGGAAAGCGGGGGCTACAATGAGCAGTTCTTC. Protein product: CASSLESGGYNEQFF. The entire variable domain, with the rest obtained from reference TRBV5-4 and TRBJ2-1, is as follows: ETGVTQSPTHLIKTRGQQVTLRCSSQSGHNTVSWYQQALGQGPQFIFQYYREEENGRGNFPPRFSGLQFPNYSSELNVNALELDDSALYLCASSLESGGYNEQFFGPGTRLTVL.

This chain links TRBV5-1 with TRBJ1-1; perhaps TRBD1 as D (5 bases). V was shortened by 2 bases and J by 1 base, with 12 bases between the two germline ends. The CDR3 is 15 amino acids. CDR1 and CDR2 (germline): SGHRS, YFSETQ. In nucleotides, the CDR3 is TGCGCCAGCAGCTTAATCACAGGAACGAACACTGAAGCTTTCTTT. It yields the protein CASSLITGTNTEAFF.